This T cell receptor (beta chain) was recovered during a study of tumor and adjacent non-tumor tissue in lung cancer. Study results and caveats: TCR diversity was significantly greater in tumor than normal lung tissue.

No cell sorting was done before RNA was extracted from the tissue. More than 3 cm separated this lung sample from the edge of the tumor. This clonotype was observed many times. Antigen unknown. CDR3 size: 12 residues. The V and J ends lost 6 bases and 11 bases respectively, with 14 bases between them. The germline gives CDR1 SGHAT, CDR2 FQNNGV. Three rounds of nested PCR, following a modified ARM-PCR protocol, produced the TCRbeta library. TCRdb called the multiplex PCR reads again in MiXCR, with one record for every CDR3 protein. Seen here are about 43,000 distinct CDR3 sequences, more than 50% observed once, and the top ten hold about 41%.

The receptor's source is a man aged 45-65 years with non-small cell lung cancer. Sample: distant non-tumor lung tissue. The chain employs TRBV11-2 and TRBJ2-1; a weak D match, TRBD2 (6 bases). Here the CDR3 reads CASSTERTKQFF. The CDR3 DNA sequence: TGTGCCAGCAGTACAGAGAGGACTAAGCAGTTCTTC. Full variable domain (missing parts from reference TRBV11-2 and TRBJ2-1): EAGVAQSPRYKIIEKRQSVAFWCNPISGHATLYWYQQILGQGPKLLIQFQNNGVVDDSQLPKDRFSAERLKGVDSTLKIQPAKLEDSAVYLCASSTERTKQFFGPGTRLTVL.